This T cell receptor (beta chain) was sequenced in a study of graft-versus-host responses after intestinal transplantation. About this clone: Antigen unknown.

TCRdb's copy holds only in-frame clones and misses some; the assay was immunoSEQ multiplex PCR. The top ten hold roughly 0.4% of the sample, which has 55,000 to 65,000 clones, around 93% seen once. Per the germline V gene, CDR1 is SGHRS and CDR2 is YFSETQ. The CDR3 length is 15 residues. With 0 bases removed from V and 6 bases from J, the gap between germline ends came to 16 bases. The study, taken as a whole, reports: Recipient marrow held GvH clones, some first seen in ileum or blood.

The sequenced sample was unstimulated CD4+ T cells sorted from spleen or lymph node cells, obtained before transplant. The chain combines TRBV5-1 with TRBJ2-7; D remains unclear. The clonotype comes from a human donor who was the organ donor for an intestinal transplant. The CDR3 sequence: CASSLASVLVGEQYF. The CDR3 nucleotides are TGCGCCAGCAGCTTGGCCTCCGTTTTGGTGGGCGAGCAGTACTTC. Drawing the rest from reference TRBV5-1 and TRBJ2-7, the complete variable domain is KAGVTQTPRYLIKTRGQQVTLSCSPISGHRSVSWYQQTPGQGLQFLFEYFSETQRNKGNFPGRFSGRQFSNSRSEMNVSTLELGDSALYLCASSLASVLVGEQYFGPGTRLTVT.